What follows are 24 T cell receptor beta chains derived from one specimen sequenced in a study of patients and donors after allogeneic stem cell transplantation (dated by TCRdb to 2019 to 2021). The library relied on RT-PCR. The instrument was a NextSeq 550. TCRdb's own reprocessing of the public reads used fastp at Q25 and MiXCR and kept productive beta chains. Each CDR3 protein gets just one entry, which takes the most common genes and DNA from the rows behind it. The sample profile shows about 74,000 distinct CDR3 sequences; around 27% of them were found once. The top ten clonotypes cover around a quarter of the sample. The sample was blood, either unsorted or a sorted T cell fraction (not recorded which). The source is a human donor who was either an allogeneic HSCT recipient or a stem cell or donor lymphocyte infusion donor (not recorded which). It is not recorded whose cells these are; they may come from a transplant donor.

The CDR3 loop reads CASSPGRGSTYEQYF. The CDR3 bases are TGTGCCAGCTCACCGGGCAGAGGTTCAACCTACGAGCAGTACTTC. J is TRBJ2-7 and V is TRBV18; D uncertain. Germline V gene data show CDR1 as KGHSH and CDR2 as LQKENI. This CDR3 region has 15 residues. V was cut by 3 bases and J by 2 bases, with 14 bases left in between.

This chain uses TRBV6-2 or TRBV6-3 with TRBJ2-4; D is perhaps TRBD1 (5 bases). Germline CDR1 MNHEY, CDR2 SVGEGT. Trimming took 2 bases from V and 0 from J, leaving 23 bases between them. The CDR3 has 20 residues. The CDR3 sequence: CASSYPPGAGSRLAKNIQYF. As DNA, the CDR3 is TGTGCCAGCAGTTACCCGCCTGGGGCAGGGTCCCGATTAGCCAAAAACATTCAGTACTTC.

The chain carries TRBV9 and TRBJ2-3; TRBD1 is a possible D gene (5 bases). There are 13 residues in the CDR3. V gave up 4 bases and J gave up 8 bases, with 14 bases separating them. Germline V gives CDR1 SGDLS, CDR2 YYNGEE. CDR3 sequence reads: CASSRNDGATQYF. In nucleotides, the CDR3 is TGTGCCAGCAGCCGAAACGATGGGGCTACGCAGTATTTT.

This clonotype was recorded a few times. CDR3: CASSQEGPPYNEQFF. CDR3 nucleotide sequence: TGCGCCAGCAGCCAAGAAGGACCCCCCTACAATGAGCAGTTCTTC. The chain recombines TRBV4-1 with TRBJ2-1; unclear D gene. The CDR3 loop spans 15 amino acids. Germline values: CDR1 MGHRA, CDR2 YSYEKL. The V and J ends lost 0 bases and 2 bases respectively, with 8 bases between them.

This clonotype was seen more than once but under ten times. The chain couples TRBV10-3 to TRBJ1-1; the D is unclear. The CDR3 is made up of 14 amino acids. Trimming cost V 3 bases and J 1 base, with 9 bases left between them. Looked up from germline, CDR1 is ENHRY and CDR2 is SYGVKD. Written as DNA, the CDR3 is TGTGCCATCAGTGAAGGGCCCTCGAACACTGAAGCTTTCTTT. This translates into CAISEGPSNTEAFF.

This clonotype was counted a few times. The chain combines TRBV9 with TRBJ2-3; 8 nucleotides align to TRBD2. The CDR3 contains 18 residues. V shed 1 base, J shed 5 bases, and the junction held 15 bases outside the gene matches. Germline CDR1 SGDLS, CDR2 YYNGEE. CDR3 amino acids: CASSVQGGRTILLDTQYF. The CDR3 DNA is TGTGCCAGCAGCGTACAAGGCGGGAGGACTATTCTCCTAGATACGCAGTATTTT.

The chain has TRBV2 and TRBJ2-7; TRBD1 agrees at 7 bases. Germline V CDR1 and CDR2: SNHLY, FYNNEI. This CDR3 is 16 amino acids long. Trimming cost V 6 bases and J 0 bases; bases outside gene matches: 11. The CDR3 sequence is CASSGVMRGPSYEQYF. The CDR3, as DNA: TGTGCCAGCAGCGGAGTAATGAGGGGGCCCTCCTACGAGCAGTACTTC.

This clonotype was recorded a few times. The V gene is TRBV12-3 or TRBV12-4, the J gene TRBJ2-5; 7 bases match TRBD2. CDR3 length equals 15 residues. V dropped 6 bases and J dropped 5; count of bases not matched to a gene: 12. CDR3 DNA: TGTGCCAGCAGCCAACAACTCGGGGGGAGTGAGACCCAGTACTTC. The encoded protein is CASSQQLGGSETQYF.

The chain couples TRBV6-5 to TRBJ2-2, with a possible D match to TRBD2 (5 bases). The V end was cut by 8 bases, the J end by 0 bases, with 10 bases between. Germline V gene lookup returns CDR1 MNHEY and CDR2 SVGAGI. The CDR3 sequence is 14 residues long. CDR3 residues: CASGSLANTGELFF. The CDR3 nucleotides are TGTGCCAGCGGGAGCCTAGCGAACACCGGGGAGCTGTTTTTT.

The rearrangement links TRBV7-9 to TRBJ2-1, with D perhaps TRBD2 (5 bases). Trimming took off 3 bases at V and 4 bases at J, with 13 bases between the two ends. Germline CDR1 is SEHNR and CDR2 is FQNEAQ (reference sequence). The CDR3 loop spans 15 amino acids. The DNA for the CDR3 is TGTGCCAGCAGCTTTGGGCGGGCCTCGTACAATGAGCAGTTCTTC. It encodes CASSFGRASYNEQFF.

There are a few counts of this clonotype. The rearrangement joins TRBV12-3 or TRBV12-4 to TRBJ1-1; D remains unclear. This CDR3 contains 14 residues. Trimming stripped 1 base from V and 2 bases from J, with 8 bases between. The CDR3 sequence: CASSLGLPNTEAFF. CDR3 DNA sequence: TGTGCCAGCAGTTTAGGACTGCCTAACACTGAAGCTTTCTTT.

The chain couples TRBV20-1 to TRBJ2-1, with 10 bases fitting TRBD2. After removal of 6 bases from V and 2 bases from J, the junction contained 13 bases not matched to a gene. The germline V gene encodes CDR1 DFQATT and CDR2 SNEGSKA (reference sequence). This CDR3 spans 17 amino acids. CDR3 coding DNA: TGCAGTGCAATTAACCCCGGGACTAGCGCAGCCTACAATGAGCAGTTCTTC. Protein: CSAINPGTSAAYNEQFF.

Only one count was recorded for this clonotype. The gene calls are TRBV7-9 and TRBJ2-3; TRBD1 agrees at 8 bases. Per the germline V gene, CDR1 is SEHNR and CDR2 is FQNEAQ (reference sequence). The CDR3 extends over 14 amino acids. V lost 3 bases and J lost 4; bases outside the gene matches: 3. CDR3 residues: CASSLDREADTQYF. CDR3 in DNA: TGTGCCAGCAGCTTGGACAGGGAGGCAGATACGCAGTATTTT. Looking up the rest from reference TRBV7-9 and TRBJ2-3 gives the full variable domain: DTGVSQNPRHKITKRGQNVTFRCDPISEHNRLYWYRQTLGQGPEFLTYFQNEAQLEKSRLLSDRFSAERPKGSFSTLEIQRTEQGDSAMYLCASSLDREADTQYFGPGTRLTVL.

The chain combines TRBV7-9 with TRBJ2-7; 7 bases are a match to TRBD1. This CDR3 is built from 14 residues. J gave up 5 bases and V 1 base, and 5 bases lay outside the gene matches. Germline CDR1 SEHNR, CDR2 FQNEAQ (reference sequence). CDR3 loop: CASSLEGAIDEQYF. The DNA for the CDR3 is TGTGCCAGCAGCTTAGAGGGGGCGATTGACGAGCAGTACTTC.

The V call is TRBV10-3, the J call TRBJ2-3, with D possibly being TRBD2 (6 bases). V was pared by 7 bases and J by 5 bases, with 13 bases between. Germline V gene data show CDR1 as ENHRY and CDR2 as SYGVKD. The CDR3 contains 13 residues. DNA of the CDR3: TGTGCCATCACGGCGGGAAATCTAGATACGCAGTATTTT. Translated, it gives CAITAGNLDTQYF.

The gene calls are TRBV5-1 and TRBJ1-2; weak D call: TRBD1 (5 bases). This CDR3 spans 13 amino acids. Trimming removed 4 bases at V and 4 bases at J, with 11 bases between. Germline V gene lookup returns CDR1 SGHRS and CDR2 YFSETQ. CDR3 protein: CASSLGVTYGYTF. DNA for the CDR3: TGCGCCAGCAGCCTGGGGGTTACCTATGGCTACACCTTC.

The chain joins TRBV9 to TRBJ2-5, with 12 bases fitting TRBD2. CDR3 size: 15 residues. Trimming at V came to 0 bases and at J to 4 bases, leaving 1 base not matched to a gene. Germline V gene sequence: CDR1 SGDLS, CDR2 YYNGEE. The CDR3 nucleotides read TGTGCCAGCAGCGTAGCTAGCGGGAGGGTAGAGACCCAGTACTTC. Protein sequence: CASSVASGRVETQYF.

This clonotype was observed many times. J is TRBJ1-2 and V is TRBV5-1, with D possibly being TRBD1 (6 bases). CDR1 and CDR2 from the germline V gene are SGHRS and YFSETQ. Trimming took off 1 base at V and 7 bases at J, with 8 bases between the two ends. CDR3 length: 12 residues. CDR3 region: CASSLSDSGYTF. The DNA for the CDR3 is TGCGCCAGCAGCTTGTCGGACAGTGGCTACACCTTC.

V usage is TRBV24-1 and J usage is TRBJ2-7, with D maybe TRBD2 (6 bases). Germline loops: CDR1 KGHDR, CDR2 SFDVKD. Trimming removed 4 bases from V and 3 bases from J, with 9 bases in between. The CDR3 is made up of 13 amino acids. The CDR3 coding sequence is TGTGCCACCAGTGACCAGGGAGGCTACGAGCAGTACTTC. Its translation: CATSDQGGYEQYF.

CDR3 sequence reads: CASSLGGTGDTQYF. Written as DNA, the CDR3 is TGTGCCAGCAGCTTAGGGGGCACAGGGGATACGCAGTATTTT. The chain recombines TRBV7-7 with TRBJ2-3, with D maybe TRBD1 (6 bases). In germline, CDR1 is SSHAT, CDR2 FNYEAQ (reference sequence). Trimming shortened V by 1 base and J by 6 bases, and 11 bases separated the two germline ends. The CDR3 extends over 14 amino acids.

This chain links TRBV30 with TRBJ1-1; maybe TRBD1 (5 bases). In germline, CDR1 is GTSNPN, CDR2 SVGIG (reference sequence). Trimming took off 6 bases at V and 1 base at J, with 15 bases between the two ends. This CDR3 has 14 amino acids. In nucleotides, the CDR3 is TGTGCCTGCCATCTTCTGGGGCAGAACACTGAAGCTTTCTTT. This translates into CACHLLGQNTEAFF. Variable domain in full (rest from reference TRBV30 and TRBJ1-1): SQTIHQWPATLVQPVGSPLSLECTVEGTSNPNLYWYRQAAGRGLQLLFYSVGIGQISSEVPQNLSASRPQDRQFILSSKKLLLSDSGFYLCACHLLGQNTEAFFGQGTRLTVV.

This chain uses TRBV11-2 with TRBJ1-1; tentatively, D is TRBD1 (5 bases). The V gene's germline CDR1 is SGHAT and CDR2 FQNNGV. CDR3 length equals 15 residues. With 2 bases removed from V and 0 bases from J, the gap between germline ends came to 10 bases. The CDR3 loop reads CASSLYGAVNTEAFF. The CDR3 bases are TGTGCCAGCAGCTTATATGGGGCGGTGAACACTGAAGCTTTCTTT. Complete variable domain (other parts from reference TRBV11-2 and TRBJ1-1): EAGVAQSPRYKIIEKRQSVAFWCNPISGHATLYWYQQILGQGPKLLIQFQNNGVVDDSQLPKDRFSAERLKGVDSTLKIQPAKLEDSAVYLCASSLYGAVNTEAFFGQGTRLTVV.

The chain uses TRBV5-1 and TRBJ1-1, with unresolved D. Germline V lookup: CDR1 SGHRS, CDR2 YFSETQ. V shed 4 bases and J shed 1 base, with 8 bases lying between them. The CDR3 loop spans 13 amino acids. The CDR3 is CASSDRRNTEAFF. The CDR3 region has the DNA TGCGCCAGCAGCGATAGACGGAACACTGAAGCTTTCTTT.

This clonotype was observed at least ten times. This chain joins TRBV4-3 and TRBJ1-1; D gene uncertain. Trimming removed 4 bases from V and 6 bases from J, with 12 bases in between. This CDR3 spans 13 amino acids. Germline values: CDR1 LGHNA, CDR2 YSLEER. The CDR3 sequence is CASSLRSGAEAFF. For the CDR3, the DNA is TGCGCCAGCAGCCTACGAAGTGGGGCTGAAGCTTTCTTT.